This is a list of T cell receptor beta chains from one sample in a study of T cell changes during pregnancy in multiple sclerosis. Data came from immunoSEQ multiplex PCR; TCRdb stores just in-frame clones and leaves some out. The repertoire consists of under 95,000 clones, with 90% to 95% occurring once and the leading ten covering more than 1.5%. The material was peripheral blood, obtained after pregnancy. The source is a female donor in good health, enrolled as a control in a pregnancy study. CDR3s include the opening cysteine and the closing phenylalanine or tryptophan. Each record gives: CDR3 length, D gene, J gene, clone size, V gene, CDR3 protein, CDR3 DNA. D genes are given only for firm matches. Size tells how often a clone was seen (once, few, many) or the class of an expanded clone, and some rows leave it out.

13,NA,TRBJ2-5,NA,TRBV2,CASTFGGQETQYF,TGTGCCAGCACGTTTGGAGGGCAAGAGACCCAGTACTTC
16,TRBD1,TRBJ1-5,NA,TRBV28,CASSNDRGLGNQPQHF,TGTGCCAGCAGCAACGACAGGGGGCTGGGAAATCAGCCCCAGCATTTT
15,NA,TRBJ1-5,NA,TRBV7-9,CASSLTGLSVEPQHF,TGTGCCAGCAGCCTGACAGGACTTAGCGTGGAGCCCCAGCATTTT
16,TRBD1,TRBJ1-6,NA,TRBV2,CASSGGQGAFNSPLHF,TGTGCCAGCAGCGGGGGACAGGGGGCTTTCAATTCACCCCTCCACTTT
14,NA,TRBJ2-1,NA,TRBV18,CASSPPRAYNEQFF,TGTGCCAGCTCACCACCGAGAGCCTACAATGAGCAGTTCTTC
14,TRBD2,TRBJ2-3,NA,TRBV7-2,CAVPTSGVQDTQYF,TGTGCCGTACCGACTAGCGGGGTTCAAGATACGCAGTATTTT
15,NA,TRBJ1-2,NA,TRBV7-2,CASSLQTEPPRGYTF,TGTGCCAGCAGCCTCCAGACAGAACCCCCTAGAGGCTACACCTTC
15,TRBD1,TRBJ1-4,once,TRBV18,CASSLSTGGLEKLFF,TGTGCCAGCTCACTTTCTACAGGGGGCCTGGAAAAACTGTTTTTT
15,NA,TRBJ2-5,NA,TRBV25-1,CASSEYYPGAETQYF,TGTGCCAGCAGTGAATATTACCCAGGGGCAGAGACCCAGTACTTC
15,NA,TRBJ1-4,NA,TRBV14,CASSHLRGLAEKLFF,TGTGCCAGCAGCCACCTCAGGGGCCTTGCTGAAAAACTGTTTTTT
16,NA,TRBJ2-3,NA,TRBV28,CASSDPRGRSRDTQYF,TGTGCCAGCAGTGACCCCAGGGGCAGGTCTCGGGATACGCAGTATTTT
12,TRBD1,TRBJ2-5,NA,TRBV10-3,CAIRGQQETQYF,TGTGCCATCAGGGGACAGCAAGAGACCCAGTACTTC
11,TRBD2,TRBJ2-7,once,TRBV5-4,CASSPGGEQYF,TGTGCCAGCAGCCCGGGAGGCGAGCAGTACTTC
11,TRBD1,TRBJ1-1,few,TRBV2,CASSSRGEAFF,TGTGCCAGCAGTTCCAGGGGGGAAGCTTTCTTT
15,TRBD2,TRBJ2-7,NA,TRBV7-2,CASSLSSGGALEQYF,TGTGCCAGCAGCTTGTCTAGCGGGGGGGCCCTCGAGCAGTACTTC
13,NA,TRBJ2-7,NA,TRBV5-6,CASSLVSSYEQYF,TGTGCCAGCAGCTTGGTCAGCTCCTACGAGCAGTACTTC
13,TRBD2,TRBJ2-3,NA,TRBV29-1,CSVGLGAADTQYF,TGCAGCGTGGGACTAGGAGCAGCAGATACGCAGTATTTT
12,TRBD1,TRBJ1-6,NA,TRBV6-5,CASSGRGSPLHF,TGTGCCAGCAGTGGCAGGGGGTCACCCCTCCACTTT
15,TRBD2,TRBJ2-1,NA,TRBV6-5,CASSYDVAGNNEQFF,TGTGCCAGCAGTTACGATGTAGCGGGGAACAATGAGCAGTTCTTC
12,NA,TRBJ1-5,NA,TRBV27,CASGRVRQPQHF,TGTGCCAGCGGGAGGGTGCGGCAGCCCCAGCATTTT
13,NA,TRBJ1-1,NA,TRBV6-1,CASRQGRETEAFF,TGTGCCAGCAGACAGGGAAGGGAGACTGAAGCTTTCTTT
14,TRBD1,TRBJ2-1,NA,TRBV29-1,CSAGDRASYNEQFF,TGCAGCGCCGGGGACAGGGCCTCCTACAATGAGCAGTTCTTC
13,NA,TRBJ2-7,NA,TRBV4-1,CASSPNRVYEQYF,TGCGCCAGCAGCCCCAATCGGGTCTACGAGCAGTACTTC
14,NA,TRBJ1-3,NA,TRBV30,CAWSGGLVGNTIYF,TGTGCCTGGAGTGGGGGCCTTGTTGGAAACACCATATATTTT
16,NA,TRBJ2-2,NA,TRBV28,CASSFQYTTNTGELFF,TGTGCCAGCAGTTTCCAGTACACAACGAACACCGGGGAGCTGTTTTTT
12,NA,TRBJ1-5,NA,TRBV7-8,CASSPPNQPQHF,TGTGCCAGCAGCCCCCCGAATCAGCCCCAGCATTTT
17,NA,TRBJ1-4,NA,TRBV11-2,CASSLGYRRATNEKLFF,TGTGCCAGCAGCTTAGGGTATAGGAGAGCAACTAATGAAAAACTGTTTTTT